This passage covers 2 T cell receptor beta chains from one sample sequenced in a study of tumor-infiltrating lymphocytes in primary liver carcinoma. With a constant-region primer, TCR beta cDNA was made from approximately 500 ng of total RNA. Amplification in three nested multiplex PCR rounds with slightly modified ARM-PCR gave rise to TCR beta libraries. Primers for the first two PCR rounds were TRBV1-TRBV30 forward primers and a C-beta reverse primer (about 9 cycles per round). One entry per CDR3 protein results from TCRdb running MiXCR on the multiplex PCR reads. The data show 150,000 to 200,000 distinct CDR3 sequences, 50% to 75% seen once. Blood RNA originated from unsorted whole blood, with germline DNA additionally extracted. Sequenced material: peripheral blood. These receptors all stem from a man aged 35 to 55 with primary liver carcinoma and hepatitis B virus infection.

This clonotype was counted once. The chain carries TRBV4-2 and TRBJ2-7; unclear D gene. Germline V CDR1 and CDR2: LGHNA, YNFKEQ. V lost 0 bases and J lost 6, with 9 bases in between. This CDR3 has 13 amino acids. The CDR3: CASSQDHQSEQYF. CDR3 bases: TGTGCCAGCAGCCAAGATCACCAGAGCGAGCAGTACTTC.

As for this clonotype: A junction boundary mismatches the germline segment, possibly from a read error. The chain uses TRBV11-2 and TRBJ2-7; 7 bases align to TRBD2. Looked up from germline, CDR1 is SGHAT and CDR2 is FQNNGV. This CDR3 is built from 14 residues. The CDR3 reads CASIDGLVSYEEYF. The CDR3 nucleotides read TGTGCCAGTATCGACGGACTAGTGTCCTACGAGGAGTACTTC.